Listed below are T cell receptor beta chains from one sample, sequenced in a study of blood T cell repertoires in COVID-19. Assay used: immunoSEQ multiplex PCR; TCRdb lists only in-frame clones, some missing. In the table there are about 210,000 clones, about 88% of which are singletons. The sample consisted of peripheral blood. All receptors derive from a man in his 60s with acute or convalescent COVID-19. The CDR3 runs from the conserved cysteine through the conserved F or W. The D gene is left open where the match is weak. Size values are once, few and many counts, or a class for expanded clones, and some rows have none.

TRBV18,TRBJ1-1,-,-,14,TGTGCCAGCAGCCGTTTAGATACTGACACTGAAGCTTTCTTT,CASSRLDTDTEAFF
TRBV3-1/TRBV3-2,TRBJ1-1,-,-,13,TGTGCCAGCACCCGTAGCATGAACACTGAAGCTTTCTTT,CASTRSMNTEAFF
TRBV5-4,TRBJ1-6,-,TRBD1,16,TGTGCCAGCAGCGCCCCCCGTGGGACAGCAGAATCACCCCTCCACTTT,CASSAPRGTAESPLHF
TRBV15,TRBJ1-4,-,-,13,TGTGCCACCGGGGCCCAAATAGGAGAAAAACTGTTTTTT,CATGAQIGEKLFF
TRBV6-5,TRBJ2-7,-,TRBD1,16,TGTGCCAGCAGTTACCGATGGACAGGGGTTCCCTACGAGCAGTACTTC,CASSYRWTGVPYEQYF
TRBV10-3,TRBJ2-3,-,-,14,TGTGCCATCAGTGAGCGAGCGATCACAGATACGCAGTATTTT,CAISERAITDTQYF
TRBV18,TRBJ2-1,-,TRBD2,15,TGTGCCAGCACACCCGGGCTAGCGGGGGGGAGCGAGCAGTTCTTC,CASTPGLAGGSEQFF
TRBV6-5,TRBJ2-2,-,-,12,TGTGCCGTGGGGAGGAACACCGGGGAGCTGTTTTTT,CAVGRNTGELFF
TRBV7-9,TRBJ1-1,-,-,17,TGTGCCAGCAGCTTAGCGCTAAGTGAGGGTCGTGAGACTGAAGCTTTCTTT,CASSLALSEGRETEAFF
TRBV7-3,TRBJ2-3,-,-,16,TGTGCCAGCAGCTTAAGTCTTGCGGGCCCACAGAATACGCAGTATTTT,CASSLSLAGPQNTQYF
TRBV3-1/TRBV3-2,TRBJ2-2,-,TRBD2,16,TGTGCCAGCAGCCAAGTAACGGGGGGGAACACCGGGGAGCTGTTTTTT,CASSQVTGGNTGELFF
TRBV15,TRBJ2-4,-,-,14,TGTGCCACCAGCTCCCCTCCGGTTAGAAACATTCAGTACTTC,CATSSPPVRNIQYF
TRBV12-3/TRBV12-4,TRBJ1-6,once,-,13,TGTGCCAGCAATCAGGGGTATAATTCACCCCTCCACTTT,CASNQGYNSPLHF
TRBV9,TRBJ1-4,-,-,16,TGTGCCAGCAGCGTAGGGCAGGGCCAAGGTAATGAAAAACTGTTTTTT,CASSVGQGQGNEKLFF
TRBV20-1,TRBJ1-1,-,TRBD1,11,TGCAGTGTCCCCCAGGGGGCTGAAGCTTTCTTT,CSVPQGAEAFF
TRBV19,TRBJ1-1,-,-,14,TGTGCCAGTAGTATCCCGACAGGTAACACTGAAGCTTTCTTT,CASSIPTGNTEAFF
TRBV3-1/TRBV3-2,TRBJ2-5,-,TRBD2,15,TGTGCCAGCAGCCAAGCGGGGGGGTTCGGAGAGACCCAGTACTTC,CASSQAGGFGETQYF
TRBV6-6,TRBJ2-7,-,TRBD1,15,TGTGCCAGCAGTTACCAGGGGGCATCAAGGTACGAGCAGTACTTC,CASSYQGASRYEQYF
TRBV5-4,TRBJ1-1,-,-,15,TGTGCCAGCAGCTTGGATGGACAGCCTCACACTGAAGCTTTCTTT,CASSLDGQPHTEAFF
TRBV19,TRBJ1-5,-,TRBD1,16,TGTGCCAGTAGTATTAACAGGGGCCAGGGTAATCAGCCCCAGCATTTT,CASSINRGQGNQPQHF
TRBV28,TRBJ2-7,-,-,14,TGTGCCAGCAGATTGTGGACAGCCTCCTACGAGCAGTACTTC,CASRLWTASYEQYF
TRBV10-3,TRBJ2-1,-,TRBD2,14,TGTGCCATTCGATCCGGTGGGAGGGGTGATGAGCAGTTCTTC,CAIRSGGRGDEQFF
TRBV6-1,TRBJ1-1,-,-,15,TGTGCCAGCAGTGACCGGAACCTAGGCTTCACTGAAGCTTTCTTT,CASSDRNLGFTEAFF
TRBV6-2/TRBV6-3,TRBJ2-3,-,TRBD2,14,TGTGCCAGCAGTTACCCTCGCGAGACTAGCTCCAGGTATTTT,CASSYPRETSSRYF
TRBV11-2,TRBJ2-2,once,-,19,TGTGCCAGCAGCTTACGTTATCCCCTGGCTAGACCGAACACCGGGGAGCTGTTTTTT,CASSLRYPLARPNTGELFF
TRBV9,TRBJ1-2,-,TRBD1,18,TGTGCCAGCAGCGCAGAGTCTTTCGACAGGGTTGCCCTGTATGGCTACACCTTC,CASSAESFDRVALYGYTF
TRBV7-8,TRBJ2-3,-,TRBD2,17,TGTGCCAGCAGCCCTCCGGGACTAGCAAAAATCACAGATACGCAGTATTTT,CASSPPGLAKITDTQYF
TRBV19,TRBJ2-1,-,TRBD2,15,TGTGCCAGTAGTATCCCGGTAGCGGGGGGATATGAGCAGTTCTTC,CASSIPVAGGYEQFF
TRBV4-3,TRBJ1-2,-,TRBD1,15,TGCGCCAGCAGCCAAGACCCCGGACAGGGGTATGGCTACACCTTC,CASSQDPGQGYGYTF
TRBV5-8,TRBJ2-5,-,-,15,TGTGCCAGCACCCCCCTGGGCAGACGCACCGAGACCCAGTACTTC,CASTPLGRRTETQYF
TRBV20-1,TRBJ2-5,-,TRBD2,16,TGCAGTGCTAGTACTGAACTAGCGGGGGTGGGAGAGACCCAGTACTTC,CSASTELAGVGETQYF
TRBV6-5,TRBJ2-2,-,-,16,TGTGCCAGCAGTTACGGGCGAGAACAGTTGGCCGGGGAGCTGTTTTTT,CASSYGREQLAGELFF